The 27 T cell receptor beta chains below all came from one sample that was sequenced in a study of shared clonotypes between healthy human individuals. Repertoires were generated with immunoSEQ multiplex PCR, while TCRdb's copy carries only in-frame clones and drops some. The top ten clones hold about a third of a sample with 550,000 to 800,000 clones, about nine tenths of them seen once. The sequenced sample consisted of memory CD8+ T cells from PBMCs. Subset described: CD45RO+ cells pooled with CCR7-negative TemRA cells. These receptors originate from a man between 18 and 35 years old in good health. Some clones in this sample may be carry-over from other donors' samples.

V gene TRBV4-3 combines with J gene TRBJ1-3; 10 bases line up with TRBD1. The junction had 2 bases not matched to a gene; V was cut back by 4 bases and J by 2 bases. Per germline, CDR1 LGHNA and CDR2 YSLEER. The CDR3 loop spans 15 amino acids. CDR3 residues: CASSPGQGAGNTIYF. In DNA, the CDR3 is TGCGCCAGCAGCCCCGGACAGGGGGCTGGAAACACCATATATTTT.

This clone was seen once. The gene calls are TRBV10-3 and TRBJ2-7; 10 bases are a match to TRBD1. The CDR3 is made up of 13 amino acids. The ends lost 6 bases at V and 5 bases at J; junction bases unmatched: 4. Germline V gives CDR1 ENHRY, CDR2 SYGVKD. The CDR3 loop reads CAIRAGQGHEQYF. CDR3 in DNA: TGTGCCATCAGGGCGGGACAGGGGCACGAGCAGTACTTC.

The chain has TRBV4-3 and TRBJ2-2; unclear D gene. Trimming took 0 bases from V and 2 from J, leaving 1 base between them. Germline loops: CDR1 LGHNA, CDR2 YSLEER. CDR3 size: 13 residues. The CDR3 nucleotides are TGCGCCAGCAGCCAAGATAACACCGGGGAGCTGTTTTTT. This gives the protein CASSQDNTGELFF.

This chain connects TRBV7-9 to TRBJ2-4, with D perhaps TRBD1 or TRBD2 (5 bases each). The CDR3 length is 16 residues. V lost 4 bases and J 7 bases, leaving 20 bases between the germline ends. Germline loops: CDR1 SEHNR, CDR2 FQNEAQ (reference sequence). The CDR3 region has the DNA TGTGCCAGCAGCTCAAGCGGAGGCAGGGAAGGGAACATTCAGTACTTC. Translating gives CASSSSGGREGNIQYF. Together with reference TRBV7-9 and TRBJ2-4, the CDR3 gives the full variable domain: DTGVSQNPRHKITKRGQNVTFRCDPISEHNRLYWYRQTLGQGPEFLTYFQNEAQLEKSRLLSDRFSAERPKGSFSTLEIQRTEQGDSAMYLCASSSSGGREGNIQYFGAGTRLSVL.

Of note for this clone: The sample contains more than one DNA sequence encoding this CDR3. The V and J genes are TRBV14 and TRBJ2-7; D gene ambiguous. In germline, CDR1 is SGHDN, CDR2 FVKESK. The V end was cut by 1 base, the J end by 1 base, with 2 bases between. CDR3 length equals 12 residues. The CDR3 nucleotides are TGTGCCAGCAGCCAAGGATCCTACGAGCAGTACTTC. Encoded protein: CASSQGSYEQYF.

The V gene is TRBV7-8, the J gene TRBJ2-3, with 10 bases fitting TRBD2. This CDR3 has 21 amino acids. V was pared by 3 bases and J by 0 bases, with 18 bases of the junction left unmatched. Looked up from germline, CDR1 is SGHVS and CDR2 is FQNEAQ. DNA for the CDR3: TGTGCCAGCAGCTTTTCAGCCTTCCTGCCTAGCGGGAGCTCTAGCACAGATACGCAGTATTTT. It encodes CASSFSAFLPSGSSSTDTQYF.

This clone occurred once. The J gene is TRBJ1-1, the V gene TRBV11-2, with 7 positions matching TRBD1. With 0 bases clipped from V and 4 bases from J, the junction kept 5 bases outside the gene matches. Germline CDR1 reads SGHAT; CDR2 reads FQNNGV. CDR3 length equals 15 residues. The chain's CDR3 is CASSLDEGAFTEAFF. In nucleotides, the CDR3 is TGTGCCAGCAGCTTAGATGAGGGGGCCTTCACTGAAGCTTTCTTT. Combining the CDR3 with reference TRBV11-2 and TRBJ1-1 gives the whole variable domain EAGVAQSPRYKIIEKRQSVAFWCNPISGHATLYWYQQILGQGPKLLIQFQNNGVVDDSQLPKDRFSAERLKGVDSTLKIQPAKLEDSAVYLCASSLDEGAFTEAFFGQGTRLTVV.

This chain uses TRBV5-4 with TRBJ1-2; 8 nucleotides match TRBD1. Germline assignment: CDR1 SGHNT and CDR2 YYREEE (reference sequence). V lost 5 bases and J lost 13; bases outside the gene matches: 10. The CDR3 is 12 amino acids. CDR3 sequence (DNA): TGTGCCAGCAGATGGGACAGGTCCCCCTCCACCTTC. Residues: CASRWDRSPSTF.

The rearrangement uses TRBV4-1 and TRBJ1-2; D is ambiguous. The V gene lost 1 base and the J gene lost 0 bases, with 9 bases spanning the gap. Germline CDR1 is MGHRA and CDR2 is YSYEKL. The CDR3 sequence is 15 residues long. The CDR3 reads CASSQVPGPNYGYTF. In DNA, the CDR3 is TGCGCCAGCAGCCAAGTGCCAGGCCCTAACTATGGCTACACCTTC.

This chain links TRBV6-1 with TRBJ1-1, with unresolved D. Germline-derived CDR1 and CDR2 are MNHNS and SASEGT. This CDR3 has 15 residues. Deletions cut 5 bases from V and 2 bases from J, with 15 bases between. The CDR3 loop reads CASSSGVLINTEAFF. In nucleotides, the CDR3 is TGTGCCAGCAGTTCAGGCGTCCTAATAAACACTGAAGCTTTCTTT.

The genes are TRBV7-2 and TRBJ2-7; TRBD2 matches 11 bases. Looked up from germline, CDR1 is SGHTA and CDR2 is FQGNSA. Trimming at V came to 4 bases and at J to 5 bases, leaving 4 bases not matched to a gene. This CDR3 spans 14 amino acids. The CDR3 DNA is TGTGCCAGCAGCTCGACTAGCGGGAAGGACGAGCAGTACTTC. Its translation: CASSSTSGKDEQYF.

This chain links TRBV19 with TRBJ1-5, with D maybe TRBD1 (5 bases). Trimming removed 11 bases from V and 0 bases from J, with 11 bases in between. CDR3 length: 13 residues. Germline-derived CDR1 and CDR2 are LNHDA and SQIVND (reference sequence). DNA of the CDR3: TGTGCCGGGGGAGGTTATAGCAATCAGCCCCAGCATTTT. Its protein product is CAGGGYSNQPQHF.

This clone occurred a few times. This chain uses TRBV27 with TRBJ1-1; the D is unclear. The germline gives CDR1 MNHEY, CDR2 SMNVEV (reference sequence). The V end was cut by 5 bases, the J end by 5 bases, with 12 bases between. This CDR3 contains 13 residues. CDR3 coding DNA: TGTGCCAGCAGTGTGTGGATTGGGACTGAAGCTTTCTTT. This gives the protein CASSVWIGTEAFF.

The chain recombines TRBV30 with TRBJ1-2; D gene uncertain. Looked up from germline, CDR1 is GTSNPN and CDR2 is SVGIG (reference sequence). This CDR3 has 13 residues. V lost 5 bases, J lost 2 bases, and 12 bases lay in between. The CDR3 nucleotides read TGTGCCTGGTTTCCGACGGAGAACTATGGCTACACCTTC. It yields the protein CAWFPTENYGYTF.

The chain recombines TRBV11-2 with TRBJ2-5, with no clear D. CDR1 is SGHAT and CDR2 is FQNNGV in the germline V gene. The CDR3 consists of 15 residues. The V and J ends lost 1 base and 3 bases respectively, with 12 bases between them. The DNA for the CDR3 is TGTGCCAGCAGCTTAGTTCTTACTGATAAAGAGACCCAGTACTTC. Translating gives CASSLVLTDKETQYF.

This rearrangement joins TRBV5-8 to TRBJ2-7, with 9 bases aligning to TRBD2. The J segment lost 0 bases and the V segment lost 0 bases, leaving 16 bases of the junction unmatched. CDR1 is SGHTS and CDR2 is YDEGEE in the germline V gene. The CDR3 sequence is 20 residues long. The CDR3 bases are TGTGCCAGCAGCTTGGGGACTCTCTGGCGGGAGGGCCTACACTCCTACGAGCAGTACTTC. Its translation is CASSLGTLWREGLHSYEQYF. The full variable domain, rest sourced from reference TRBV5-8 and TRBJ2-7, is EAGVTQSPTHLIKTRGQQATLRCSPISGHTSVYWYQQALGLGLQFLLWYDEGEERNRGNFPPRFSGRQFPNYSSELNVNALELEDSALYLCASSLGTLWREGLHSYEQYFGPGTRLTVT.

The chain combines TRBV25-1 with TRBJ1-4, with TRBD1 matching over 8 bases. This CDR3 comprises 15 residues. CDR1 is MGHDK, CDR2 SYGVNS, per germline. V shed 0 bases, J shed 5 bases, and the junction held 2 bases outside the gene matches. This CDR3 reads CASSEYYRGNEKLFF. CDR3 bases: TGTGCCAGCAGTGAATACTACAGGGGGAATGAAAAACTGTTTTTT. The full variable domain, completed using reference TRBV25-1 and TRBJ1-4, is EADIYQTPRYLVIGTGKKITLECSQTMGHDKMYWYQQDPGMELHLIHYSYGVNSTEKGDLSSESTVSRIRTEHFPLTLESARPSHTSQYLCASSEYYRGNEKLFFGSGTQLSVL.

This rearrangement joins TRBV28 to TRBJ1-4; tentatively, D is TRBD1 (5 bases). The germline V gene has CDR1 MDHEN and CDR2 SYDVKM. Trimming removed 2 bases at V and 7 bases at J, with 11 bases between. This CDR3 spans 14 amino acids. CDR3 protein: CASSLEGQSEKLFF. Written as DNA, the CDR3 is TGTGCCAGCAGTTTAGAGGGGCAAAGTGAAAAACTGTTTTTT.

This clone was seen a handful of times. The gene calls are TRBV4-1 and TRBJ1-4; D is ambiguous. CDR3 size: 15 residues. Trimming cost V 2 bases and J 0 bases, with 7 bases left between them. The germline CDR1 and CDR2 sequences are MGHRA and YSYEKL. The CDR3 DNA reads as TGCGCCAGCAGCCAAATAATTGCAACTAATGAAAAACTGTTTTTT. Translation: CASSQIIATNEKLFF.

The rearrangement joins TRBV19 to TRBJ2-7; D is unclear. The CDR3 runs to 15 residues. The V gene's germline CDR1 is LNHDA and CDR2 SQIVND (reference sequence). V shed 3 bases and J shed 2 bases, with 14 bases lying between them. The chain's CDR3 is CASSISAGPAYEQYF. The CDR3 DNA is TGTGCCAGTAGTATCTCCGCAGGCCCAGCCTACGAGCAGTACTTC.

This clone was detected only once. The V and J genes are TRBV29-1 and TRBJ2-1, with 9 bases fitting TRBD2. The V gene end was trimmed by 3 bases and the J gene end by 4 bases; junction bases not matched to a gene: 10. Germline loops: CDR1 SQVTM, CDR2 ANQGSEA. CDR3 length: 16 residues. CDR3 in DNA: TGCAGCGTTGAGGGGCTAGCGGGAAAGATTTACAATGAGCAGTTCTTC. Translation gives CSVEGLAGKIYNEQFF.

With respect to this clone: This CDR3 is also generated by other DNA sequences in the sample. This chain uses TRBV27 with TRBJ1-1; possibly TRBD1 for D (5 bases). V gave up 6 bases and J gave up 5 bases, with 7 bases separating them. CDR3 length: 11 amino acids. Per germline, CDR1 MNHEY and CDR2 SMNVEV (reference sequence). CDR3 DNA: TGTGCCAGCAGCCGGGGGACTGAAGCTTTCTTT. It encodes CASSRGTEAFF.

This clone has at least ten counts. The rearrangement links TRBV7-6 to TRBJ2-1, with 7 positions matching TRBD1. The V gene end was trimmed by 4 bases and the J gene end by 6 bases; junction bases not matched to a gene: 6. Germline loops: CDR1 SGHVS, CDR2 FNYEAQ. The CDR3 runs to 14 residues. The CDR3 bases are TGTGCCAGCAGCTGGACAGGACTCCCCAATGAGCAGTTCTTC. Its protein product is CASSWTGLPNEQFF. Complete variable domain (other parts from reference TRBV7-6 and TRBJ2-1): GAGVSQSPRYKVTKRGQDVALRCDPISGHVSLYWYRQALGQGPEFLTYFNYEAQQDKSGLPNDRFSAERPEGSISTLTIQRTEQRDSAMYRCASSWTGLPNEQFFGPGTRLTVL.

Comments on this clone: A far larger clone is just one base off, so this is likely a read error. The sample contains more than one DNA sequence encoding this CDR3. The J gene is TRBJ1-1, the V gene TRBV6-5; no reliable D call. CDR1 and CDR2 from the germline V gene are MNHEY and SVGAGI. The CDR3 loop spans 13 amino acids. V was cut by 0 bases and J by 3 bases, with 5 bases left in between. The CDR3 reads CASSYSEDTEAFF. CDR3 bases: TGTGCCAGCAGTTACTCGGAGGACACTGAAGCTTTCTTT.

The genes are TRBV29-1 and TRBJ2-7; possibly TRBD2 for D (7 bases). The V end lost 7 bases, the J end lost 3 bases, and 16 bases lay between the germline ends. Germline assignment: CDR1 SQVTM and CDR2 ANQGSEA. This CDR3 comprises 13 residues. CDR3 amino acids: CSAWGGHNYEQYF. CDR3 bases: TGCAGCGCCTGGGGGGGGCACAACTACGAGCAGTACTTC.

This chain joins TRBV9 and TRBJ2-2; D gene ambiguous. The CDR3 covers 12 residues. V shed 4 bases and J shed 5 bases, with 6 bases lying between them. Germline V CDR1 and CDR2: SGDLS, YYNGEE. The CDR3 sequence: CASSPPTGELFF. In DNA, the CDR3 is TGTGCCAGCAGCCCGCCGACCGGGGAGCTGTTTTTT.

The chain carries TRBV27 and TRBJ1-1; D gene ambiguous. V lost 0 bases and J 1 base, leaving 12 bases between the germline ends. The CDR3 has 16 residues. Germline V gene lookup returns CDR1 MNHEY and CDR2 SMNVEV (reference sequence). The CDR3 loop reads CASSLSPLLGNTEAFF. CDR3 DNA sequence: TGTGCCAGCAGTTTATCCCCCTTATTGGGGAACACTGAAGCTTTCTTT.